This T cell receptor beta chain came from a study of blood T cell repertoires in COVID-19. From germline, CDR1 is SGDLS and CDR2 YYNGEE. V lost 0 bases and J 5 bases, leaving 12 bases between the germline ends. The CDR3 is 14 residues long. In the original analysis: Amplified reference gene primers provided the basis for estimating nucleated cell counts. Sequencing used immunoSEQ multiplex PCR; TCRdb keeps in-frame clones, though not all of them. V and J calls and clone size follow that table, whereas D and trimming were derived from the DNA. The sample yields some 97,000 clones, more than 85% seen once.

J is TRBJ2-7 and V is TRBV9; perhaps TRBD1 as D (5 bases). The source material was peripheral blood. This clonotype originated in a man aged 25-45 years in a cohort sampled during active COVID-19. The CDR3 DNA is TGTGCCAGCAGCGTAGGGCAGGGTCCCCACGAGCAGTACTTC. Encoded protein: CASSVGQGPHEQYF.